This TCR beta chain was identified during a study of blood T cell repertoires in COVID-19. Study-level background: Samples came from the United States, Italy and Spain, spanning acute and convalescent COVID-19. In each case, the material was cDNA or gDNA derived from T cells, B-cell-depleted T cells, or PBMCs.

CDR1 is KGHSH, CDR2 LQKENI, per germline. The CDR3 covers 14 residues. V was cut by 3 bases and J by 0 bases, with 8 bases left in between. Authors' analysis steps: Estimation of nucleated cell counts was performed using reference gene primer amplification. Assay: immunoSEQ multiplex PCR; the TCRdb copy retains only in-frame clones and omits some. V and J calls plus clone size are reproduced from that table; the DNA served to infer D and trimming. The repertoire holds 200,000 to 250,000 clones, with under 90% as singletons. The chain employs TRBV18 and TRBJ1-2, with D perhaps TRBD1 (5 bases). This receptor was taken from an elderly woman with active or convalescent COVID-19. The sequenced material came from peripheral blood. In DNA form, the CDR3 reads TGTGCCAGCTCACCGTCGGACACTAACTATGGCTACACCTTC. The encoded protein is CASSPSDTNYGYTF.